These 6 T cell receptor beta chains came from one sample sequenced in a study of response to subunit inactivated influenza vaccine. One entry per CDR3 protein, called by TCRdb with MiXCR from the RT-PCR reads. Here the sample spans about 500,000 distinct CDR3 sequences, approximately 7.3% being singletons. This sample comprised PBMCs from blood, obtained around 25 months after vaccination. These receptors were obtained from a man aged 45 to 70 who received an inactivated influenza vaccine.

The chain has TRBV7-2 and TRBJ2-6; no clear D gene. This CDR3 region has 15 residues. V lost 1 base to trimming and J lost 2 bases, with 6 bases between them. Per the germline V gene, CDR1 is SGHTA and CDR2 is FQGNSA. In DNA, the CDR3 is TGTGCCAGCAGCTTAGGTAGGACTGGGGCCAACGTCCTGACTTTC. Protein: CASSLGRTGANVLTF.

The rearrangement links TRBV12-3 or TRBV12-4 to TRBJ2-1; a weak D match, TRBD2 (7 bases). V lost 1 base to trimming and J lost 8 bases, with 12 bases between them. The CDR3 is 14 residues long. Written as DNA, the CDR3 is TGTGCCAGCAGTTTAGAGAGGGGGGGGGATGAGCAGTTCTTC. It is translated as CASSLERGGDEQFF.

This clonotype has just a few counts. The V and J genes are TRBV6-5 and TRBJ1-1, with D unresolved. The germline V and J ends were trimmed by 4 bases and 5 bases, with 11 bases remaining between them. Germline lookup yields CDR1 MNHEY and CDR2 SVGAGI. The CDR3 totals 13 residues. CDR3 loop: CASSSPSGTEAFF. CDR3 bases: TGTGCCAGCAGTTCCCCCAGCGGGACTGAAGCTTTCTTT.

The DNA for the CDR3 is TGCAGTGCTGGGGGACCGTATGGCTACACCTTC. Its translation is CSAGGPYGYTF. V gene TRBV20-1 combines with J gene TRBJ1-2, with D maybe TRBD1 (5 bases). V was trimmed by 5 bases and J by 5 bases, leaving 9 bases between them. Germline V gives CDR1 DFQATT, CDR2 SNEGSKA (reference sequence). This CDR3 comprises 11 residues.

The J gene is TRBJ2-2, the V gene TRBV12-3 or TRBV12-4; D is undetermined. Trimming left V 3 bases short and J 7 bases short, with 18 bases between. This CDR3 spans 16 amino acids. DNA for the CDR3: TGTGCCAGCAGTTTGCGAGTTGGTGGGGTCGGCGGGGAGCTGTTTTTT. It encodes CASSLRVGGVGGELFF.

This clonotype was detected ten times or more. CDR3 in DNA: TGTGCCAGCGGGGCGGACAGTGTCTCCTACAATGAGCAGTTCTTC. Residues: CASGADSVSYNEQFF. V and J are TRBV27 and TRBJ2-1, with D tentatively TRBD1 (6 bases). V gave up 8 bases and J gave up 0 bases, with 14 bases separating them. The CDR3 is 15 residues long. Germline V gives CDR1 MNHEY, CDR2 SMNVEV (reference sequence).